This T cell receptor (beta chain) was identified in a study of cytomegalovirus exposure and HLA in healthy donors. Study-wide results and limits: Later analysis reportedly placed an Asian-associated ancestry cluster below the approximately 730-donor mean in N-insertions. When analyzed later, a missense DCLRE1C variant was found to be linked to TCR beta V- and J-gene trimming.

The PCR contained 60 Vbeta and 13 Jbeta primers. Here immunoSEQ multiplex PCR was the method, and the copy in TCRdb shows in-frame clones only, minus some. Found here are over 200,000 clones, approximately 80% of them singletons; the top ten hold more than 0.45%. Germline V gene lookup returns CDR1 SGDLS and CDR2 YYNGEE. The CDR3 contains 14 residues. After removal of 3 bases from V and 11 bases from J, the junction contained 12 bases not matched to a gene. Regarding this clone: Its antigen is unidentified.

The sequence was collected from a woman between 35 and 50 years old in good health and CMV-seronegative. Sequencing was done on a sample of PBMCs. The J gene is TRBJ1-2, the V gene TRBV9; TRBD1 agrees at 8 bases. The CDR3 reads CASSGLTQGAGYTF. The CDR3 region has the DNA TGTGCCAGCAGCGGCCTCACCCAGGGGGCTGGGTACACCTTC.